These T cell receptor beta chains were read from a single sample in a study of T cell responses to AZD1222 COVID-19 vaccine. The table came from immunoSEQ multiplex PCR; TCRdb's copy has only in-frame clones and leaves some out. The table includes about 110,000 clones, roughly 89% detected once. The starting material was peripheral blood, obtained on day 0 of AZD1222 vaccination. The receptor set was obtained from an adult in good health. The CDR3 runs from the conserved cysteine through the conserved F or W. Fields, in order: clone size, V gene, CDR3 length, D gene, J gene, CDR3 DNA, CDR3 protein. A D gene is named only where the DNA matches it firmly. The listing skips clone size in some rows; elsewhere it reads once, few, many or a size class.

.	TRBV29-1	16	.	TRBJ2-1	TGCAGCGTTGAAGATGACAGCCGACGCTCCTACAATGAGCAGTTCTTC	CSVEDDSRRSYNEQFF
.	TRBV3-1/TRBV3-2	16	.	TRBJ2-2	TGTGCCAGCAGCCAAGTCGGCAGCCTGAACACCGGGGAGCTGTTTTTT	CASSQVGSLNTGELFF
.	TRBV5-5	17	.	TRBJ1-5	TGTGCCAGCAGCTTGCGCCCTACCCAGACTAGCAATCAGCCCCAGCATTTT	CASSLRPTQTSNQPQHF
.	TRBV20-1	10	.	TRBJ2-1	TGCAGTGCACCCCAATCGGCGCAGTTCTTC	CSAPQSAQFF
.	TRBV4-3	17	.	TRBJ1-4	TGCGCCAGCAGCCAAGCGGCCTCGGGGGCAACTAATGAAAAACTGTTTTTT	CASSQAASGATNEKLFF
.	TRBV12-5	17	.	TRBJ2-5	TGTGCTAGTGGTTTGGTTGGAGGGGGGCTCCTTGGGGAGACCCAGTACTTC	CASGLVGGGLLGETQYF
.	TRBV3-1/TRBV3-2	12	.	TRBJ1-2	TGTGCCAGCAGCCAATTCGACTATGGCTACACCTTC	CASSQFDYGYTF
.	TRBV10-3	14	TRBD1	TRBJ2-1	TGTGCCACTTCCCGGGACAGGGGTTACAATGAGCAGTTCTTC	CATSRDRGYNEQFF
.	TRBV5-1	14	.	TRBJ1-1	TGCGCCAGCAGCTTGGAAGCCCCTAGCACTGAAGCTTTCTTT	CASSLEAPSTEAFF
.	TRBV6-5	13	.	TRBJ1-1	TGTGCCAGCTCGGCGCAGGACCTCACTGAAGCTTTCTTT	CASSAQDLTEAFF
.	TRBV9	15	.	TRBJ2-7	TGTGCCAGCAGCGTAGACCCAACAGGGCTCTACGAGCAGTACTTC	CASSVDPTGLYEQYF
.	TRBV5-1	16	.	TRBJ2-3	TGCGCCAGCAGCTTGGCCGGGGCAGAATACACAGATACGCAGTATTTT	CASSLAGAEYTDTQYF
.	TRBV29-1	16	.	TRBJ2-5	TGCAGCACCTCCCTAGGAGGGGGGACAATGCAAGAGACCCAGTACTTC	CSTSLGGGTMQETQYF
.	TRBV7-9	11	.	TRBJ2-1	TGTGCCAGCAGCAGGACCAATGAGCAGTTCTTC	CASSRTNEQFF
once	TRBV19	12	.	TRBJ2-1	TGTGCCAGTAGTGAGAGCTACAATGAGCAGTTCTTC	CASSESYNEQFF
.	TRBV4-1	15	TRBD1	TRBJ2-3	TGCGCCAGCAGCCTCCAGACAGGGAACTTATATACGCAGTATTTT	CASSLQTGNLYTQYF
.	TRBV19	15	.	TRBJ1-5	TGTGCCAGTAGCCCTACGGGGTGGGGATCTAAGCCCCAGCATTTT	CASSPTGWGSKPQHF
.	TRBV27	14	.	TRBJ2-1	TGTGCCAGCAGTCCGACAGGCTCCTACAATGAGCAGTTCTTC	CASSPTGSYNEQFF
.	TRBV6-2/TRBV6-3	11	.	TRBJ2-2	TGTGCCAGCAGCGATACCGGGGAGCTGTTTTTT	CASSDTGELFF
.	TRBV5-5	16	.	TRBJ2-2	TGTGCCAGCAGCTTGGAGATTAGGCGGGGCACCGGGGAGCTGTTTTTT	CASSLEIRRGTGELFF
.	TRBV19	12	.	TRBJ1-2	TGTGCCAGTACCCGGACGGAGTATGGCTACACCTTC	CASTRTEYGYTF
.	TRBV2	16	TRBD1	TRBJ1-5	TGTGCCAGCAGTGAAGCAGGGACAGGGGGAAATCAGCCCCAGCATTTT	CASSEAGTGGNQPQHF
few	TRBV11-2	16	TRBD1	TRBJ1-6	TGTGCCAGCAGCTCGGAAGCCGGGACAGGGCGATCACCCCTCCACTTT	CASSSEAGTGRSPLHF
few	TRBV29-1	14	TRBD1	TRBJ2-1	TGCAGCGCCACGTCGGGACAGACCTACAATGAGCAGTTCTTC	CSATSGQTYNEQFF
.	TRBV7-8	13	.	TRBJ1-5	TGTGCCAGCAGCTTAGCGCTTTACAGGGATCTGCATTTT	CASSLALYRDLHF
.	TRBV5-1	16	.	TRBJ1-2	TGCGCCAGCAGCTTTAATACAGGGTCCTCTTACTATGGCTACACCTTC	CASSFNTGSSYYGYTF
.	TRBV11-1	12	.	TRBJ2-7	TGTGCCAGCAGCAGTTCCTCCTACGAGCAGTACTTC	CASSSSSYEQYF
.	TRBV2	17	.	TRBJ1-6	TGTGCCAGCAGGGAGGGACTCTTGGACCCCTATAATTCACCCCTCCACTTT	CASREGLLDPYNSPLHF
.	TRBV10-3	16	TRBD1	TRBJ2-7	TGTGCCATCAGTGAGTCGTCAGGGGGCTTTTCCTACGAGCAGTACTTC	CAISESSGGFSYEQYF
.	TRBV6-5	15	.	TRBJ2-7	TGTGCCAGCAGTTACTCTCCCAGTCCCTTTGACGAGCAGTACTTC	CASSYSPSPFDEQYF
.	TRBV2	15	TRBD2	TRBJ2-1	TGTGCCAGCAGGATACTAGCGGGGGACTACAATGAGCAGTTCTTC	CASRILAGDYNEQFF
.	TRBV19	17	.	TRBJ1-3	TGTGCCAGTAGTATAGGGCGGGCAGGGAGATCTGGAAACACCATATATTTC	CASSIGRAGRSGNTIYF
.	TRBV9	12	.	TRBJ2-3	TGTGCCAGCAGCGTATTAGATGGTACGCAGTATTTT	CASSVLDGTQYF
.	TRBV5-1	14	.	TRBJ2-3	TGCGCCAGCAGCTTGGGACCGACCACAGATACGCAGTATTTT	CASSLGPTTDTQYF
.	TRBV6-2/TRBV6-3	13	.	TRBJ1-1	TGTGCCAGCAGTTTGGGCCTGAACACTGAAGCTTTCTTT	CASSLGLNTEAFF
.	TRBV2	16	TRBD2	TRBJ2-3	TGTGCCAGCAACGTCGAGGGACTAGCCAACACAGATACGCAGTATTTT	CASNVEGLANTDTQYF
.	TRBV4-1	15	.	TRBJ2-5	TGCGCCAGCAGCCACCAACTAGGGAGTCCGGAGACCCAGTACTTC	CASSHQLGSPETQYF
.	TRBV7-2	14	TRBD1	TRBJ1-2	TGTGCCAGCAGGGCCGGGACAGGGAGTTCTGGCTACACCTTC	CASRAGTGSSGYTF
few	TRBV12-3/TRBV12-4	13	.	TRBJ1-1	TGTGCCAGCAGTTTAAGGGGGGAGGATGAAGCTTTCTTT	CASSLRGEDEAFF
.	TRBV5-6	15	TRBD1	TRBJ1-5	TGTGCCAGCAGCGCGGACAGGGGGCTTGGTCAGCCCCAGCATTTT	CASSADRGLGQPQHF